This T cell receptor beta chain was sequenced in a study of shared clonotypes between healthy human individuals (dated by TCRdb to 2020 to 2021). Study-level background: Three men and two women, aged 18 to 49 years, made up the cohort. For each donor, three plates each were used for CD4 naive and CD4 memory, two plates were used for CD8 naive, and one plate was used for CD8 memory. To estimate repertoire size and how much clonotypes are shared between individuals, the study performed deep sequencing of blood TCR repertoires from a few healthy adults. Different laboratories and diverse techniques were used to prepare libraries and sequence TCR repertoires, to increase sequencing depth and limit assay-specific biases. Each donor's leukapheresis produced roughly between about 0.8 and 10 billion PBMCs. Study-wide conclusions, independent of this receptor: Even with the large sequencing depth, rarefaction of the sorted-subset datasets indicated that sequencing was incomplete. Sampling was restricted to blood, and TCR repertoires in tissues likely differ from the TCR repertoires found in blood. Because the study included a small number of donors, the genetic and exposure-history diversity represented was limited. Naive subsets generally had larger estimated clonotype richness than memory subsets did. Based on pairwise subsampling, the degree of clonotype sharing among donors was expected to be affected by sequencing depth. Compared with non-shared clonotypes, the clonotypes found in all four sorted-subset donors had higher generation probabilities. About 5% of naive CD4, roughly 3.5% of naive CD8, approximately 2% of memory CD4, and 0.4% of memory CD8 clonotypes were shared across a handful of donors.

Details on this clone: Its antigen remains unidentified. The sample holds no much larger clone one base away, and base qualities are not on file.

Using the deep immunoSEQ assay, multiplex PCR amplified TCR CDR3 regions from genomic DNA. Extracted genomic DNA from each cell subset was spread evenly across all wells of several immunoSEQ 96-well plates, with each plate serving as a replicate. For sorted subsets, approximately 190 ng of genomic DNA, equivalent to around 30,000 T cell genomes, went into each replicate PCR. Purified libraries were measured with a Qubit 3.0 fluorometer, size-checked on a Bioanalyzer 2100, and measured again with the KAPA Library Quantification kit. Every immunoSEQ 96-well plate was sequenced on a separate single-read 150-cycle Illumina NextSeq 550 flow cell. On the authors' methods: Because only junctional sequences without quality scores were contained in the immunoSEQ output, filtering matching that applied to full-length reads could not be performed. To assign V/J genes and CDR3, sequences were annotated using PyIR, a Python wrapper for IgBLAST v1.9, with IMGT germline references. Any read was removed if the V/J assignment was weak (E-value above 1e-6), the CDR3 was missing, or the read contained stop codons, out-of-frame junctions, or ambiguous translated residues. V3J clonotypes were defined by identical inferred V gene, J gene, and CDR3 amino acid sequence. To compute the percentage overlap between repertoires, the number of shared unique clonotypes was divided by the size of the smaller repertoire. Three approaches were used to assess repertoire richness: RTK rarefaction, the Chao1 estimator, and Recon v2.1 estimates of unobserved clonotypes. For all TCRbeta clonotypes obtained by the gDNA method from several donors, generation probabilities were computed with OLGA. In TCRdb, the immuneACCESS table is reduced to in-frame sequences with V and J assigned. These tables do not hold every clone; where another copy was compared, an unresolved V gene accounts for under half, and the others remain unexplained. From that table come the V and J calls and clone size; the DNA was used to work out D and trimming. The sample table lists around 2.1 million clones, around 95% of them with a count of one. The biggest ten clones account for 0.1% to 0.15% of the sample.

For this chain, trimming is 2 bases at the V end and 5 bases at the J end, and the number of junction bases without a gene match is 4. Looking up the germline V gene yields CDR1 SQVTM and CDR2 ANQGSEA. The CDR3 starts with the cysteine, ends with the phenylalanine, and has 13 residues. The sequence is cut down to CDR3 DNA, 39 bases in frame from base 1. The donors were healthy, HIV-negative adults with no recently reported acute infections or vaccinations. All donors were Caucasian adults living in Nashville, Tennessee, USA. CD4+ T cells were enriched through magnetic negative selection, after which naive cells were positively selected on CD45RA and the remaining negative fraction served as the memory subset. Blood was collected by leukapheresis, and PBMCs were isolated by Ficoll-Histopaque density gradient centrifugation and then cryopreserved in liquid nitrogen vapor phase. Analytical flow cytometry was used to check the purity and quantity of each magnetically sorted T cell population. Genomic DNA was isolated from every sorted fraction and measured by UV absorbance on a Nanodrop 2000c.

The sample consisted of naive CD4+ T cells sorted from blood. The sample's cell subset or site label, in plain terms: CD45RA+ positively selected. The receptor was isolated from a man younger than 30 in good health. The chain uses TRBV29-1 and TRBJ2-3; TRBD1 matches 7 bases in the middle. The CDR3 amino acid sequence is: CSVEQGGIDTQYF. The sequence in DNA is TGCAGCGTTGAACAAGGGGGCATAGATACGCAGTATTTT.